One and the same sample provided the 28 T cell receptor beta chains below, sequenced in a study of cytomegalovirus exposure and HLA in healthy donors. A multiplex PCR was run with 60 Vbeta primers and 13 Jbeta primers. The protocol was immunoSEQ multiplex PCR, while the TCRdb copy is restricted to in-frame clones and leaves out a portion. The sample shows hundreds of thousands of clones, 78% of them seen only once. Sample: PBMCs. The source of these receptors is a boy between 10 and 17 years old in good health and CMV-seronegative.

The CDR3 bases are TGTGCCAGTGCCCTGATGGCTCAGAACCTCTATGGCTACACCTTC. Translating it yields CASALMAQNLYGYTF. The rearrangement links TRBV19 to TRBJ1-2; D is unclear. V lost 8 bases, J lost 4 bases, and 20 bases lay in between. CDR1 is LNHDA and CDR2 is SQIVND in the germline V gene (reference sequence). The CDR3 runs 15 residues.

The chain links TRBV9 to TRBJ2-1; the match to TRBD2 covers 10 bases. V lost 0 bases and J lost 5; bases outside the gene matches: 5. Germline CDR1 is SGDLS and CDR2 is YYNGEE. This CDR3 is built from 16 residues. This chain's CDR3 is CASSVAGLAGDNEQFF. The CDR3 coding sequence is TGTGCCAGCAGCGTAGCAGGGCTAGCGGGGGACAATGAGCAGTTCTTC.

This chain links TRBV10-3 with TRBJ2-4, with D perhaps matching TRBD2 (5 bases). CDR3 size: 14 residues. Trimming removed 0 bases from V and 9 bases from J, with 12 bases in between. Per the germline V gene, CDR1 is ENHRY and CDR2 is SYGVKD. Here the CDR3 reads CAISESTPGGIQYF. The CDR3 DNA sequence: TGTGCCATCAGTGAGTCGACTCCAGGAGGCATTCAGTACTTC.

The rearrangement uses TRBV6-4 and TRBJ2-1; D is perhaps TRBD1 (6 bases). V lost 0 bases to trimming and J lost 12 bases, with 9 bases between them. This CDR3 is 12 amino acids long. Germline lookup yields CDR1 MRHNA and CDR2 SNTAGT. In nucleotides, the CDR3 is TGTGCCAGCAGTGACTCGACAGGCCGGCAGTTCTTC. It yields the protein CASSDSTGRQFF.

V gene TRBV5-5 combines with J gene TRBJ1-1, with a weak D call TRBD1 (5 bases). Trimming stripped 1 base from V and 10 bases from J, with 23 bases between. Germline V gene lookup returns CDR1 SGHKS and CDR2 YYEKEE (reference sequence). This CDR3 has 16 residues. CDR3 nucleotides: TGTGCCAGCAGCTTGTTAGATGCGGGGGGGGACGGTGGAGCTTTCTTT. Its translation: CASSLLDAGGDGGAFF. Full variable domain (missing parts from reference TRBV5-5 and TRBJ1-1): DAGVTQSPTHLIKTRGQQVTLRCSPISGHKSVSWYQQVLGQGPQFIFQYYEKEERGRGNFPDRFSARQFPNYSSELNVNALLLGDSALYLCASSLLDAGGDGGAFFGQGTRLTVV.

This clone appeared once. The chain joins TRBV5-1 to TRBJ2-2, with D unclear. The length of the CDR3 is 15 residues. Germline V CDR1 and CDR2: SGHRS, YFSETQ. V was cut by 0 bases and J by 11 bases, with 17 bases left in between. This CDR3 is CASSLGPGELIELFF. DNA of the CDR3: TGCGCCAGCAGCTTGGGCCCCGGAGAGTTGATAGAGCTGTTTTTT.

V usage is TRBV5-1 and J usage is TRBJ2-3; 16 bases agree with TRBD2. Germline values: CDR1 SGHRS, CDR2 YFSETQ. Trimming at V came to 3 bases and at J to 1 base, leaving 5 bases not matched to a gene. The CDR3 loop spans 18 amino acids. Here the CDR3 reads CASSSGLAGGPGTDTQYF. Here the CDR3 DNA reads TGCGCCAGCAGCTCGGGACTAGCGGGAGGGCCCGGCACAGATACGCAGTATTTT.

The chain is built from TRBV10-2 and TRBJ1-1; D is perhaps TRBD1 (6 bases). With 4 bases removed from V and 11 bases from J, the gap between germline ends came to 20 bases. The length of the CDR3 is 14 residues. Germline V CDR1 and CDR2: WSHSY, SAAADI. Here the CDR3 reads CASSVGGAMFMAFF. CDR3 nucleotides: TGCGCCAGCAGTGTAGGGGGGGCGATGTTCATGGCTTTCTTT.

This rearrangement joins TRBV27 to TRBJ1-2; 8 nucleotides line up with TRBD1. After removal of 5 bases from V and 5 bases from J, the junction contained 7 bases not matched to a gene. Germline loops: CDR1 MNHEY, CDR2 SMNVEV (reference sequence). The CDR3 has 14 amino acids. As DNA, the CDR3 is TGTGCCAGCAGTGGACGGACAGGGAATTATGGCTACACCTTC. Translation: CASSGRTGNYGYTF.

This clone was observed once. The chain is built from TRBV7-9 and TRBJ2-3, with a tentative D call TRBD2 (5 bases). The CDR3 totals 15 residues. V lost 2 bases and J lost 2, with 11 bases in between. The germline CDR1 and CDR2 sequences are SEHNR and FQNEAQ (reference sequence). The DNA for the CDR3 is TGTGCCAGCAGCTTATGGATCGGGGACACAGATACGCAGTATTTT. The encoded protein is CASSLWIGDTDTQYF. Supplemented by reference TRBV7-9 and TRBJ2-3, the full variable domain reads DTGVSQNPRHKITKRGQNVTFRCDPISEHNRLYWYRQTLGQGPEFLTYFQNEAQLEKSRLLSDRFSAERPKGSFSTLEIQRTEQGDSAMYLCASSLWIGDTDTQYFGPGTRLTVL.

The chain is built from TRBV6-5 and TRBJ1-4, with 7 bases that match TRBD1. The CDR3 runs 14 residues. The germline V gene has CDR1 MNHEY and CDR2 SVGAGI. V was pared by 5 bases and J by 5 bases, with 5 bases of the junction left unmatched. The CDR3 DNA reads as TGTGCCAGCAGTCAGGGACAGAGGAATGAAAAACTGTTTTTT. It encodes CASSQGQRNEKLFF.

The chain recombines TRBV7-8 with TRBJ1-5, with 9 bases identical to TRBD1. Germline V lookup: CDR1 SGHVS, CDR2 FQNEAQ. The CDR3 is 17 amino acids. Trimming cost V 1 base and J 5 bases; bases outside gene matches: 9. The chain's CDR3 is CASSLGTGGRGDQPQHF. DNA of the CDR3: TGTGCCAGCAGCTTAGGCACAGGGGGCCGGGGGGATCAGCCCCAGCATTTT.

The rearrangement joins TRBV6-6 to TRBJ2-5, with 9 bases aligning to TRBD1. The germline V gene has CDR1 MNHNY and CDR2 SVGAGI (reference sequence). CDR3 length equals 14 residues. Trimming removed 0 bases from V and 6 bases from J; junction bases left unmatched: 2. The CDR3 DNA reads as TGTGCCAGCAGTTACTCGGGACAGGGCCAGACCCAGTACTTC. Translated: CASSYSGQGQTQYF.

The chain joins TRBV5-1 to TRBJ2-3; 11 nucleotides agree with TRBD2. This CDR3 contains 16 residues. Trimming removed 0 bases from V and 4 bases from J; junction bases left unmatched: 4. CDR1 is SGHRS, CDR2 YFSETQ, per germline. This CDR3 reads CASSLAPTSGADTQYF. In DNA form, the CDR3 reads TGCGCCAGCAGCTTGGCTCCGACTAGCGGGGCAGATACGCAGTATTTT.

The V and J genes are TRBV19 and TRBJ1-2, with 11 positions matching TRBD1. Germline lookup yields CDR1 LNHDA and CDR2 SQIVND (reference sequence). V gave up 2 bases and J gave up 14 bases; unmatched junction bases: 13. The CDR3 covers 15 residues. The CDR3 reads CASSITFGTGGLRTF. CDR3 nucleotides: TGTGCCAGTAGTATAACTTTCGGGACAGGGGGACTGAGGACCTTC. Drawing the rest from reference TRBV19 and TRBJ1-2, the complete variable domain is DGGITQSPKYLFRKEGQNVTLSCEQNLNHDAMYWYRQDPGQGLRLIYYSQIVNDFQKGDIAEGYSVSREKKESFPLTVTSAQKNPTAFYLCASSITFGTGGLRTFGSGTRLTVV.

The genes are TRBV11-3 and TRBJ1-2; possible D gene TRBD1, 6 bases. CDR1 is SGHNT and CDR2 is YENEEA in the germline V gene. V lost 5 bases to trimming and J lost 6 bases, with 16 bases between them. This CDR3 comprises 14 residues. The CDR3 loop reads CASSASGNRDGYTF. As DNA, the CDR3 is TGTGCCAGCAGCGCTAGTGGCAACAGGGATGGCTACACCTTC.

The chain uses TRBV7-9 and TRBJ1-2; the match to TRBD1 covers 12 bases. The CDR3 is 17 residues long. CDR1 SEHNR and CDR2 FQNEAQ come from the germline V gene (reference sequence). The V segment lost 3 bases and the J segment 4 bases; nucleotides outside the gene matches: 9. Here the CDR3 reads CASSFLRDRGRGYGYTF. DNA of the CDR3: TGTGCCAGCAGCTTTCTCCGGGACAGGGGGCGCGGCTATGGCTACACCTTC.

In regard to this clone: One junction end disagrees with the germline gene, perhaps due to a read error. The rearrangement links TRBV6-6 to TRBJ1-6; the match to TRBD1 covers 7 bases. Per germline, CDR1 MNHNY and CDR2 SVGAGI (reference sequence). The CDR3 sequence is 15 residues long. CDR3 region: CASSRGQLYNSPLRF. DNA of the CDR3: TGTGCCAGCAGTCGGGGACAGCTTTATAATTCACCCCTCCGCTTT.

The chain has TRBV27 and TRBJ2-7; 8 bases agree with TRBD1. V dropped 5 bases and J dropped 1; count of bases not matched to a gene: 4. The CDR3 covers 14 residues. Germline V gene lookup returns CDR1 MNHEY and CDR2 SMNVEV (reference sequence). The chain's CDR3 is CASSRDRRSYEQYF. In DNA form, the CDR3 reads TGTGCCAGCAGTCGGGACAGGCGGTCCTACGAGCAGTACTTC.

This clone showed up just a few times. The rearrangement uses TRBV10-1 and TRBJ2-7, with TRBD1 matching 8 bases. The CDR3 loop spans 13 amino acids. Trimming at V came to 4 bases and at J to 2 bases, leaving 1 base not matched to a gene. Germline CDR1 and CDR2: WNHNN and SYGVQD (reference sequence). In nucleotides, the CDR3 is TGCGCCAGCAGTGCACAGGGGGCCTACGAGCAGTACTTC. Its translation is CASSAQGAYEQYF.

V and J are TRBV7-2 and TRBJ2-7; 9 bases are a match to TRBD1. CDR1 SGHTA and CDR2 FQGNSA come from the germline V gene. The V gene end was trimmed by 5 bases and the J gene end by 3 bases; junction bases not matched to a gene: 8. The CDR3 runs 15 residues. CDR3 coding DNA: TGTGCCAGCAGCCCCCCGGGACAGGGAAGCTACGAGCAGTACTTC. Amino acid sequence: CASSPPGQGSYEQYF.

The rearrangement links TRBV27 to TRBJ1-1; 8 nucleotides match TRBD1. The CDR3 covers 14 residues. V dropped 4 bases and J dropped 1; count of bases not matched to a gene: 2. In germline, CDR1 is MNHEY, CDR2 SMNVEV (reference sequence). This CDR3 is CASSYGTGNTEAFF. CDR3 bases: TGTGCCAGCAGTTACGGGACAGGGAACACTGAAGCTTTCTTT.

The chain is built from TRBV5-1 and TRBJ2-2; 7 nucleotides align to TRBD1. V trimming: 0 bases; J trimming: 0 bases; junction bases outside the gene matches: 2. The CDR3 spans 16 residues. Germline V gene data show CDR1 as SGHRS and CDR2 as YFSETQ. The DNA of the CDR3 is TGCGCCAGCAGCTTGGGAGGGACAGCGAACACCGGGGAGCTGTTTTTT. The encoded protein is CASSLGGTANTGELFF.

This clone was counted only a few times. The rearrangement links TRBV6-6 to TRBJ2-7; 7 positions agree with TRBD1. The CDR3 spans 16 residues. CDR1 is MNHNY and CDR2 is SVGAGI in the germline V gene (reference sequence). With V trimmed by 6 bases and J by 0 bases, 11 bases remained unmatched. The CDR3 bases are TGTGCCAGCAGCCCAACAGGGGTCACCACCTCCTACGAGCAGTACTTC. Translating gives CASSPTGVTTSYEQYF.

The chain employs TRBV6-1 and TRBJ1-5; 8 bases agree with TRBD1. J was trimmed by 2 bases and V by 4 bases; bases with no gene match: 4. Germline CDR1 reads MNHNS; CDR2 reads SASEGT. The CDR3 loop spans 15 amino acids. In nucleotides, the CDR3 is TGTGCCAGCAGTGGAACAGGGGGAGGCAATCAGCCCCAGCATTTT. This encodes CASSGTGGGNQPQHF.

This chain joins TRBV27 and TRBJ1-2; 9 bases agree with TRBD1. V lost 6 bases and J lost 5; bases outside the gene matches: 4. CDR3 length: 13 amino acids. From germline, CDR1 is MNHEY and CDR2 SMNVEV (reference sequence). DNA of the CDR3: TGTGCCAGCAGACCGGGACAGGGATATGGCTACACCTTC. It codes for CASRPGQGYGYTF.

This clone was detected only a few times. The rearrangement links TRBV30 to TRBJ2-5, with 14 bases matching TRBD2. This CDR3 is 17 amino acids long. Germline V gene data show CDR1 as GTSNPN and CDR2 as SVGIG (reference sequence). The junction had 7 bases not matched to a gene; V was cut back by 0 bases and J by 4 bases. The CDR3 reads CAWSVRRLAGGSETQYF. The CDR3, as DNA: TGTGCCTGGAGTGTAAGGAGACTAGCGGGGGGGTCAGAGACCCAGTACTTC.

The CDR3 DNA reads TGTGCCAGCAGTTTGAAGCGACCGGCTCATCAGCCCCAGCATTTT. It encodes CASSLKRPAHQPQHF. The rearrangement uses TRBV27 and TRBJ1-5; D not certain. Looked up from germline, CDR1 is MNHEY and CDR2 is SMNVEV (reference sequence). The CDR3 length is 15 residues. Between the trimmed V and J ends, which lost 3 bases and 5 bases, there was a span of 14 bases.